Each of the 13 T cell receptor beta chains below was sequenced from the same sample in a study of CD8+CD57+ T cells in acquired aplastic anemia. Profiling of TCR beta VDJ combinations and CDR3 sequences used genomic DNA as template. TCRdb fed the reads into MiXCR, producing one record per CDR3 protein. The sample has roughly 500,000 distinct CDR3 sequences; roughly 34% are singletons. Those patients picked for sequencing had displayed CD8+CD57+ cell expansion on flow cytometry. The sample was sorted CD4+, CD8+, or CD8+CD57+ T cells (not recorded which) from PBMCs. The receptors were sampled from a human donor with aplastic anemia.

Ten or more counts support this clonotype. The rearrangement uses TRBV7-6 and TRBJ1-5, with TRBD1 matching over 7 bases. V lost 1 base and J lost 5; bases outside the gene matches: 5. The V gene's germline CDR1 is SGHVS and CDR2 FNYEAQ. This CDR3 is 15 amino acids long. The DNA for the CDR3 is TGTGCCAGCAGCTTAGTAGGGGGCGGGGATCAGCCCCAGCATTTT. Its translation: CASSLVGGGDQPQHF. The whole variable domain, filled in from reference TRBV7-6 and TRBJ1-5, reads GAGVSQSPRYKVTKRGQDVALRCDPISGHVSLYWYRQALGQGPEFLTYFNYEAQQDKSGLPNDRFSAERPEGSISTLTIQRTEQRDSAMYRCASSLVGGGDQPQHFGDGTRLSIL.

CDR3 sequence: CASRVRGASGNQPQHF. The CDR3 DNA follows: TGTGCCAGCAGAGTGAGGGGGGCGAGTGGCAATCAGCCCCAGCATTTT. V and J are TRBV19 and TRBJ1-5; D is perhaps TRBD1 (6 bases). The CDR3 is 16 residues long. Germline-derived CDR1 and CDR2 are LNHDA and SQIVND (reference sequence). V shed 9 bases and J shed 2 bases, with 20 bases lying between them.

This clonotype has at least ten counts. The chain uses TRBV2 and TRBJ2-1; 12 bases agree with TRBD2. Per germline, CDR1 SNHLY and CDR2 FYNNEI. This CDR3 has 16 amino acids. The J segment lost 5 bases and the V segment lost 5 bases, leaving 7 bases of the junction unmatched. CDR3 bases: TGTGCCAGCAGTAGGCGGACTAGCGGGATGAACAATGAGCAGTTCTTC. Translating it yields CASSRRTSGMNNEQFF.

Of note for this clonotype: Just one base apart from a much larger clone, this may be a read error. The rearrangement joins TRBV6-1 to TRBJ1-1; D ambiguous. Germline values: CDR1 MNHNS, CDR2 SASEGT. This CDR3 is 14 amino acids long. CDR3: CASYRVAANTGAFF. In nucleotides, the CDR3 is TGTGCCAGCTACCGCGTAGCAGCGAACACTGGAGCTTTCTTT.

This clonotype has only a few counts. CDR3 sequence reads: CASSLYQPQHF. DNA for the CDR3: TGTGCCAGCAGTTTGTATCAGCCCCAGCATTTT. The chain has TRBV28 and TRBJ1-5; D unresolved. This CDR3 is built from 11 residues. Per germline, CDR1 MDHEN and CDR2 SYDVKM. V shed 3 bases and J shed 5 bases, with 2 bases lying between them.

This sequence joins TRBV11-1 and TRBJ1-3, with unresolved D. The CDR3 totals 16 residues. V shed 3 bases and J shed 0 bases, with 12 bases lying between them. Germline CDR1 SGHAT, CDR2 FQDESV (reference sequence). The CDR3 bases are TGTGCCAGCAGCTTTGTTTCGGATAACTCTGGAAACACCATATATTTT. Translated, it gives CASSFVSDNSGNTIYF.

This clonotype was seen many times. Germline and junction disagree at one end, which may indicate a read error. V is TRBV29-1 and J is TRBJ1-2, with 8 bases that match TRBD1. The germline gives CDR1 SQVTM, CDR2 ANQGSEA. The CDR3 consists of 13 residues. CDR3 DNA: TGCAGCGTGGAAGACAGGGGTAGCTATGGCTACACCTTC. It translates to CSVEDRGSYGYTF.

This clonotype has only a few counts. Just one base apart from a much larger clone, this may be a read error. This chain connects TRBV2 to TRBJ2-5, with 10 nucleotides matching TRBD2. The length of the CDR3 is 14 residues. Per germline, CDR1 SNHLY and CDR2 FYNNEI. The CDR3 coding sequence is TGTGCCGGCAGTTTAGCGGGAGGCCGTGAGACCCAGTACTTC. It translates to CAGSLAGGRETQYF.

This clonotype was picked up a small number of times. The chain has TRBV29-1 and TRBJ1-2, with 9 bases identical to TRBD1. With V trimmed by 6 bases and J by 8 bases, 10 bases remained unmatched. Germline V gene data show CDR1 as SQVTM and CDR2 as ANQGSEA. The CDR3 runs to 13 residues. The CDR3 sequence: CSVTMTGGRGYTF. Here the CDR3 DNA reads TGCAGCGTGACCATGACAGGGGGGAGAGGCTACACCTTC.

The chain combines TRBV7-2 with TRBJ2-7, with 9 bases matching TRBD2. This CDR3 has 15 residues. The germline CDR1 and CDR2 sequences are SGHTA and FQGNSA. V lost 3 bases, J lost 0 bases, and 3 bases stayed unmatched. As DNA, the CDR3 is TGTGCCAGCAGCTTCGCGGGGGGGAGCTCCTACGAGCAGTACGTC. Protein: CASSFAGGSSYEQYV.

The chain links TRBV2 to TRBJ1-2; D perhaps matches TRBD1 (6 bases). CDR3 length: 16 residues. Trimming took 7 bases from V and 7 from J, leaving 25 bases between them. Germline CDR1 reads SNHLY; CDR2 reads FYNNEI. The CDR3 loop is CASNLHGTLIDSGYTF. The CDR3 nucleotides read TGTGCCAGCAATCTCCACGGGACACTCATTGATTCTGGCTACACCTTC.

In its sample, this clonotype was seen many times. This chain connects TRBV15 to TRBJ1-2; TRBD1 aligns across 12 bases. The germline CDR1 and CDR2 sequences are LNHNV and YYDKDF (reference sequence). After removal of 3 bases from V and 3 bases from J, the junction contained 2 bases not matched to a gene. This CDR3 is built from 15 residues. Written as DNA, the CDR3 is TGTGCCACCAGCAGTTGGGACAGGGGGCACTATGGCTACACCTTC. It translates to CATSSWDRGHYGYTF.

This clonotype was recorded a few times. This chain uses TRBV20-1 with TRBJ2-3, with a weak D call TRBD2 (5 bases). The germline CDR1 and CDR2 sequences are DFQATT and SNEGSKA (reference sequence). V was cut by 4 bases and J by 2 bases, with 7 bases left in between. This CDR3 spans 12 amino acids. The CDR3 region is CSATDSTDTQYF. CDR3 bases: TGCAGTGCTACGGACTCCACAGATACGCAGTATTTT.